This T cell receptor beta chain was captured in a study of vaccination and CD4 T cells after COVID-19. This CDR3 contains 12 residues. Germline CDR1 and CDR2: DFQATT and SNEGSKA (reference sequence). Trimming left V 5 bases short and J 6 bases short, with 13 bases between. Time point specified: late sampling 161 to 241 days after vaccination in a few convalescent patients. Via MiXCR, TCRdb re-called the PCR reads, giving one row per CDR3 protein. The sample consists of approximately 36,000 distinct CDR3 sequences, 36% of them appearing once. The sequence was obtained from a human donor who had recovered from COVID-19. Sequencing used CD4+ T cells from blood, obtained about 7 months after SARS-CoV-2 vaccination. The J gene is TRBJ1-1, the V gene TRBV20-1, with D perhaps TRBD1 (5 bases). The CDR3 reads CSAVGPYAEAFF. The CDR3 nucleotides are TGCAGTGCTGTGGGGCCTTACGCTGAAGCTTTCTTT.